This paragraph covers one T cell receptor beta chain sequence. This CDR3 region has 14 residues. Germline V gene lookup returns CDR1 MNHEY and CDR2 SVGAGI. V lost 8 bases and J 6 bases, leaving 19 bases between the germline ends. These data belong to a study of blood T cell repertoires in COVID-19. The overall study: Acute and convalescent COVID-19 samples came from the United States, Italy and Spain.

The authors' processing: Estimation of nucleated cell counts relied on the amplification of reference gene primers. Generated by immunoSEQ multiplex PCR, the TCRdb table keeps only in-frame clones and is missing some. V and J calls and clone size are copied from that table; D and trimming were computed from the DNA. This sample carries about 180,000 clones, about three quarters of them seen once, and the ten largest clones take approximately 12%. Seattle enrolled patients during active infection and tracked them longitudinally. The chain links TRBV6-5 to TRBJ2-5; D may be TRBD2 (5 bases). Sequencing used peripheral blood. This TCR was sampled from a woman aged 80 or over with COVID-19, enrolled during active disease. CDR3: CASLTKSGQKTQYF. CDR3 nucleotide sequence: TGTGCCAGCCTAACCAAAAGCGGTCAGAAGACCCAGTACTTC.